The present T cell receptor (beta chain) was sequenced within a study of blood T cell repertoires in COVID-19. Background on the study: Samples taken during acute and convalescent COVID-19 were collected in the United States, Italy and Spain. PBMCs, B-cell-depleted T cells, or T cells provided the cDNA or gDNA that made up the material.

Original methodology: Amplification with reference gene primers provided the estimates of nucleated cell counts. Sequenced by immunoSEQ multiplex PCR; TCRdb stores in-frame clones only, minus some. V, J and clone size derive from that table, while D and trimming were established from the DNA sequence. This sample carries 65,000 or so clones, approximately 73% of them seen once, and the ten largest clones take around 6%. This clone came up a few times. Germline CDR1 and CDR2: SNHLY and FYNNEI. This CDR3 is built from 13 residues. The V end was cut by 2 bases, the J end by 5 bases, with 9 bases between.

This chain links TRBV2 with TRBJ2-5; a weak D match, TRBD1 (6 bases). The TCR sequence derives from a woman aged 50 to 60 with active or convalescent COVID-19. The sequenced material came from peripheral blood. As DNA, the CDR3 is TGTGCCAGCAGTGAATACAGGGTTGAGACCCAGTACTTC. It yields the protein CASSEYRVETQYF.